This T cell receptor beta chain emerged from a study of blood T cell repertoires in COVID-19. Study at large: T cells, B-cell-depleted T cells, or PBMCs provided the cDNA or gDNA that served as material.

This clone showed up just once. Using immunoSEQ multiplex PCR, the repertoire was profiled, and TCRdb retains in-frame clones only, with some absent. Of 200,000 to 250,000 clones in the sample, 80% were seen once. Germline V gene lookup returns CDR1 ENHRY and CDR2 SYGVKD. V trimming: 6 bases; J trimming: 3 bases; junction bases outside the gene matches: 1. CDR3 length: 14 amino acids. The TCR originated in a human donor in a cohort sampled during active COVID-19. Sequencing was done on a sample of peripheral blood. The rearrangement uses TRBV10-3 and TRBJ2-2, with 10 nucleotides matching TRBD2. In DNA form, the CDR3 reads TGTGCCATCAGAGCGGGAGGGGACACCGGGGAGCTGTTTTTT. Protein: CAIRAGGDTGELFF.